A single sample gave rise to the 8 T cell receptor beta chains below, sequenced in a study of OX40 agonist ivuxolimab in advanced cancers. Libraries were prepared by immunoSEQ multiplex PCR; TCRdb keeps only in-frame clonotypes and omits some of them. This sample carries 55,000 to 75,000 clones, 85% of them seen once, and the ten largest clones take 3.5% to 4.5%. Sequencing used CD4+ or CD8+ T cells sorted from blood, obtained in a trial of the OX40 agonist ivuxolimab. These receptors all stem from an adult with an advanced solid tumor such as melanoma, head and neck, liver or kidney cancer.

The chain couples TRBV20-1 to TRBJ2-5; D unresolved. CDR1 is DFQATT, CDR2 SNEGSKA, per germline (reference sequence). With 6 bases removed from V and 4 bases from J, the gap between germline ends came to 9 bases. This CDR3 comprises 11 residues. The CDR3 DNA reads TGCAGTGCCCCAGAGGTAGAGACCCAGTACTTC. Its protein product is CSAPEVETQYF.

V gene TRBV5-1 combines with J gene TRBJ2-2; a possible D gene is TRBD1 (6 bases). CDR1 is SGHRS, CDR2 YFSETQ, per germline. V lost 4 bases, J lost 2 bases, and 9 bases lay in between. CDR3 size: 14 residues. This chain's CDR3 is CASSEGHNTGELFF. The CDR3 DNA follows: TGCGCCAGCAGCGAGGGACACAACACCGGGGAGCTGTTTTTT.

The chain recombines TRBV4-2 with TRBJ1-4; possible D gene TRBD1, 6 bases. The length of the CDR3 is 15 residues. Germline V gene data show CDR1 as LGHNA and CDR2 as YNFKEQ. Trimming took off 0 bases at V and 5 bases at J, with 10 bases between the two ends. In nucleotides, the CDR3 is TGTGCCAGCAGCCAAGAGAGGGGGGGGAATGAAAAACTGTTTTTT. Its translation is CASSQERGGNEKLFF.

CDR3 DNA: TGTGCCTGGAATGGCCAGCGGCGCGAGCAGTACTTC. Translating gives CAWNGQRREQYF. The chain employs TRBV30 and TRBJ2-7; possibly TRBD2 for D (5 bases). There are 12 residues in the CDR3. Trimming removed 4 bases at V and 6 bases at J, with 13 bases between. Germline V lookup: CDR1 GTSNPN, CDR2 SVGIG (reference sequence).

On this clone itself: This is likely a read error, given that the CDR3 carries no conserved phenylalanine or tryptophan at its end. Because the CDR3's place on the DNA is in doubt, the DNA is left out and the CDR3 is given as listed by TCRdb. The rearrangement uses TRBV30 and TRBJ1-3; the D call of TRBD1 is as the table states it, not checked on the DNA. Per the germline V gene, CDR1 is GTSNPN and CDR2 is SVGIG (reference sequence). Termini included, the CDR3 measures 13 amino acids. CDR3 residues: CAWSPNTGLGLRV.

The V gene is TRBV5-5, the J gene TRBJ2-6; TRBD1 matches 9 bases. V lost 4 bases, J lost 0 bases, and 5 bases stayed unmatched. The CDR3 covers 17 residues. Germline CDR1 reads SGHKS; CDR2 reads YYEKEE (reference sequence). The DNA for the CDR3 is TGTGCCAGCAGCGCGGGACAGGGCGTCTCTGGGGCCAACGTCCTGACTTTC. Translated, it gives CASSAGQGVSGANVLTF. The complete variable domain, with remaining parts taken from reference TRBV5-5 and TRBJ2-6, reads DAGVTQSPTHLIKTRGQQVTLRCSPISGHKSVSWYQQVLGQGPQFIFQYYEKEERGRGNFPDRFSARQFPNYSSELNVNALLLGDSALYLCASSAGQGVSGANVLTFGAGSRLTVL.

The J gene is TRBJ1-5, the V gene TRBV15; a weak D match, TRBD1 (5 bases). This CDR3 has 17 residues. Germline V gene sequence: CDR1 LNHNV, CDR2 YYDKDF (reference sequence). Deletions cut 0 bases from V and 3 bases from J, with 15 bases between. The CDR3 sequence: CATSRDLGRPNNQPQHF. As DNA, the CDR3 is TGTGCCACCAGCAGAGACTTGGGACGGCCGAACAATCAGCCCCAGCATTTT.

The chain recombines TRBV18 with TRBJ1-1, with TRBD1 identical over 9 bases. Germline values: CDR1 KGHSH, CDR2 LQKENI. The CDR3 spans 17 residues. The junction had 8 bases not matched to a gene; V was cut back by 3 bases and J by 0 bases. As DNA, the CDR3 is TGTGCCAGCTCACCTAGACAGGGGGGGTCGATGAACACTGAAGCTTTCTTT. This gives the protein CASSPRQGGSMNTEAFF.